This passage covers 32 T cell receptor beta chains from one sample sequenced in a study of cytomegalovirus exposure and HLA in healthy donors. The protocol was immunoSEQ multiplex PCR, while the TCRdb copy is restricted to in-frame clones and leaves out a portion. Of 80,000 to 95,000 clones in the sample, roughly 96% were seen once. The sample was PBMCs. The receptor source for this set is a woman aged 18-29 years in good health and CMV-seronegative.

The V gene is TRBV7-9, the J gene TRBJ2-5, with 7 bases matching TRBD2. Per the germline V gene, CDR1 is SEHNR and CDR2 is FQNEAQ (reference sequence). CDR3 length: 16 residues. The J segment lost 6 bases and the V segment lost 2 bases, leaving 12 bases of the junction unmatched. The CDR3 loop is CASSLSGQAGLKTQYF. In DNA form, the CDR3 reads TGTGCCAGCAGCTTAAGTGGACAAGCGGGACTCAAGACCCAGTACTTC. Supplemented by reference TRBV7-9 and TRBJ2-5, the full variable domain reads DTGVSQNPRHKITKRGQNVTFRCDPISEHNRLYWYRQTLGQGPEFLTYFQNEAQLEKSRLLSDRFSAERPKGSFSTLEIQRTEQGDSAMYLCASSLSGQAGLKTQYFGPGTRLLVL.

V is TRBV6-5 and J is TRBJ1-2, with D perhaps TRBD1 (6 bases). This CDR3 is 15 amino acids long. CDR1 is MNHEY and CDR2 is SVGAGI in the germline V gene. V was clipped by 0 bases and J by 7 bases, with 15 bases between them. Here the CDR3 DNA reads TGTGCCAGCAGTTACTCGATGGACAGCCAGCTTGGCTACACCTTC. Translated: CASSYSMDSQLGYTF.

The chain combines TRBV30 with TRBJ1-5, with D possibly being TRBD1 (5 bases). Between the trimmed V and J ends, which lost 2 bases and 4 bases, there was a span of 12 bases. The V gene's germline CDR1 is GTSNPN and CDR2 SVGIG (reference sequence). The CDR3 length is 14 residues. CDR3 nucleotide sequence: TGTGCCTGGAGTTTGTTGGAGGGGAATCAGCCCCAGCATTTT. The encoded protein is CAWSLLEGNQPQHF.

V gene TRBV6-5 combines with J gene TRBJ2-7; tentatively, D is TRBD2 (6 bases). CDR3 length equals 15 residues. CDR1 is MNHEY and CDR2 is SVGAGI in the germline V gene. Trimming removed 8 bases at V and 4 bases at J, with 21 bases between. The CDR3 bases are TGTGCCAGCCGTTTAGCGGCCACGGAGGGTTACGAGCAGTACTTC. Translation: CASRLAATEGYEQYF.

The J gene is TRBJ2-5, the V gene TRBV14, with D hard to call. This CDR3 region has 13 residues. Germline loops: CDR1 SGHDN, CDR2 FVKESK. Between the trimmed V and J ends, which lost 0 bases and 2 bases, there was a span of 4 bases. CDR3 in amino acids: CASSQEHQETQYF. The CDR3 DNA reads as TGTGCCAGCAGCCAAGAACATCAAGAGACCCAGTACTTC.

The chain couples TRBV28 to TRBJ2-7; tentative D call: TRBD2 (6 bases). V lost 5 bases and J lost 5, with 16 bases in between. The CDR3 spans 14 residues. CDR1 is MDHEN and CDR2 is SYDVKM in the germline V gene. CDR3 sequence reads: CASSPRDVSHEQYF. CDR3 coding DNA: TGTGCCAGCAGTCCGCGGGACGTTTCCCACGAGCAGTACTTC.

This CDR3 is CASSSSSDRVRYEQYF. The CDR3 DNA reads as TGCGCCAGCAGCTCTTCTTCTGACAGGGTTCGCTACGAGCAGTACTTC. The chain links TRBV5-1 to TRBJ2-7; 7 bases line up with TRBD1. The length of the CDR3 is 16 residues. The V gene end was trimmed by 3 bases and the J gene end by 3 bases; junction bases not matched to a gene: 12. Germline CDR1 is SGHRS and CDR2 is YFSETQ.

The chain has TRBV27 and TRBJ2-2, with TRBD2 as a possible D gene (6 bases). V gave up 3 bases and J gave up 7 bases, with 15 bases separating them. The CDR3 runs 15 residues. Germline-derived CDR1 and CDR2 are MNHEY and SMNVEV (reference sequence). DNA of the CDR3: TGTGCCAGCAGTTTCGGGGGAACTAACGGCGGGGAGCTGTTTTTT. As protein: CASSFGGTNGGELFF.

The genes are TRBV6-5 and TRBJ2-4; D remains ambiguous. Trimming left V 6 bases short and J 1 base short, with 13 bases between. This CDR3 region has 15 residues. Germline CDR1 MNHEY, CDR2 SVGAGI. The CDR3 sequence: CASSPSDGAKNIQYF. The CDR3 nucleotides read TGTGCCAGCAGCCCCTCCGACGGGGCCAAAAACATTCAGTACTTC.

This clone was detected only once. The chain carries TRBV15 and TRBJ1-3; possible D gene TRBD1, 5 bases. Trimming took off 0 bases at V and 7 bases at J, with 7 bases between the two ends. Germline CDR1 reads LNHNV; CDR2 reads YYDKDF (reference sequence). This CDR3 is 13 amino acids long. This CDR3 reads CATSRDRDNTIYF. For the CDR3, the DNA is TGTGCCACCAGCAGAGACAGGGATAACACCATATATTTT.

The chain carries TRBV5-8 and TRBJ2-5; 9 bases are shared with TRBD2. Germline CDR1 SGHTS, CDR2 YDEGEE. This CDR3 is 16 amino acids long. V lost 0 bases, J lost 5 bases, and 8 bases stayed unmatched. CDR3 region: CASSLGGGRALETQYF. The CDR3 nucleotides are TGTGCCAGCAGCTTGGGAGGCGGGAGGGCCCTTGAGACCCAGTACTTC.

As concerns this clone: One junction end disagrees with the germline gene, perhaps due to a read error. The CDR3 nucleotides read TGCGCCAACAGCTTGGCCGCGGGTCGGGGGTACGAGCAGTACTTC. Protein product: CANSLAAGRGYEQYF. V and J are TRBV5-1 and TRBJ2-7; tentative D call: TRBD2 (6 bases). The CDR3 runs to 15 residues. The V gene's germline CDR1 is SGHRS and CDR2 YFSETQ.

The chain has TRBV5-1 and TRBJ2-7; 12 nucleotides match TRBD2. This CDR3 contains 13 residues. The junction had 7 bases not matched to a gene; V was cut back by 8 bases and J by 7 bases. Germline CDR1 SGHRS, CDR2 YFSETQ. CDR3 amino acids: CASRLAGDREQYF. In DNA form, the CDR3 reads TGCGCCAGTCGACTAGCGGGAGATCGGGAGCAGTACTTC.

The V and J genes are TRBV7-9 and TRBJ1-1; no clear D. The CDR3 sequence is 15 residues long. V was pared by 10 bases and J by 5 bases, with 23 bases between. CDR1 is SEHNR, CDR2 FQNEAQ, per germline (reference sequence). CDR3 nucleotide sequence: TGTGCCACCAAGGACGGGGATGTGCTGGGAACTGAAGCTTTCTTT. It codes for CATKDGDVLGTEAFF.

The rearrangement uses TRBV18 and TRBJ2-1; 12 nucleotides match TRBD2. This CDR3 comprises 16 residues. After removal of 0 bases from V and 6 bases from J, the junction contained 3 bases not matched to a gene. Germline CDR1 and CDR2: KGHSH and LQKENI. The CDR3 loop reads CASSPPGTSGPNEQFF. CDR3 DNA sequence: TGTGCCAGCTCACCACCCGGGACTAGCGGGCCCAATGAGCAGTTCTTC.

The CDR3 protein is CASSELAGVYEQYF. CDR3 DNA sequence: TGCGCCAGCAGTGAATTAGCGGGAGTCTACGAGCAGTACTTC. The chain has TRBV10-2 and TRBJ2-7, with 9 bases fitting TRBD2. The CDR3 has 14 amino acids. In germline, CDR1 is WSHSY, CDR2 SAAADI. The junction had 3 bases not matched to a gene; V was cut back by 3 bases and J by 3 bases.

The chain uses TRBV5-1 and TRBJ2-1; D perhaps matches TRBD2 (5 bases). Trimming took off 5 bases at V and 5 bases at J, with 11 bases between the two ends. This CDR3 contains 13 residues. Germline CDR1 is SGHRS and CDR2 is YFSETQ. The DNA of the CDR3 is TGCGCCAGCAGATCCGGGATCAACAATGAGCAGTTCTTC. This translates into CASRSGINNEQFF.

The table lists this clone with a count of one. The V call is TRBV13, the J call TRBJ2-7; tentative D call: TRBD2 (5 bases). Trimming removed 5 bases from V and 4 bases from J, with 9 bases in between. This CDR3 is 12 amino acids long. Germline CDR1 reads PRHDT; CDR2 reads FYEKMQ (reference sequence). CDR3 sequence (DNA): TGTGCCAGCAGCCCCCGAGGGTACGAGCAGTACTTC. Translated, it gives CASSPRGYEQYF.

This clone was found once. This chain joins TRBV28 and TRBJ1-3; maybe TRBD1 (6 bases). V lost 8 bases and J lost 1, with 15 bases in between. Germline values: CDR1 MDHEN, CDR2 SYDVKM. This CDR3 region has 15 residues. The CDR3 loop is CASLEGGASGNTIYF. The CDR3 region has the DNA TGTGCCAGCCTCGAGGGGGGGGCTTCTGGAAACACCATATATTTT.

CDR3 in amino acids: CASSLRGAFKGTEAFF. In DNA, the CDR3 is TGTGCCAGCAGCTTACGTGGGGCTTTTAAGGGCACTGAAGCTTTCTTT. The rearrangement links TRBV7-2 to TRBJ1-1; perhaps TRBD1 as D (5 bases). The V and J ends lost 2 bases and 4 bases respectively, with 17 bases between them. Germline V lookup: CDR1 SGHTA, CDR2 FQGNSA. The CDR3 has 16 amino acids. The full variable domain, its missing parts supplied by reference TRBV7-2 and TRBJ1-1, is GAGVSQSPSNKVTEKGKDVELRCDPISGHTALYWYRQSLGQGLEFLIYFQGNSAPDKSGLPSDRFSAERTGGSVSTLTIQRTQQEDSAVYLCASSLRGAFKGTEAFFGQGTRLTVV.

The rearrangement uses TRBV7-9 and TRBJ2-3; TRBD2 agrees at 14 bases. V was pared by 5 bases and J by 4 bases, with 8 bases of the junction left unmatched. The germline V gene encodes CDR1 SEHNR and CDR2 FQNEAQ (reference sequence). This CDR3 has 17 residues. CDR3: CASSARLAGGPPDTQYF. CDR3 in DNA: TGTGCCAGCAGCGCCAGACTAGCGGGAGGGCCCCCAGATACGCAGTATTTT. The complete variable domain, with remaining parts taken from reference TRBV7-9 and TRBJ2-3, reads DTGVSQNPRHKITKRGQNVTFRCDPISEHNRLYWYRQTLGQGPEFLTYFQNEAQLEKSRLLSDRFSAERPKGSFSTLEIQRTEQGDSAMYLCASSARLAGGPPDTQYFGPGTRLTVL.

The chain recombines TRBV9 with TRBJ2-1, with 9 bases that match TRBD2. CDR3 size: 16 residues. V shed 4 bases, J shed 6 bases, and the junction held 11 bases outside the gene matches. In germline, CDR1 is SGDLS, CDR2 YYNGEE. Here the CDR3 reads CASSITAGGGFNEQFF. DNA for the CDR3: TGTGCCAGCAGCATCACAGCGGGAGGCGGTTTCAATGAGCAGTTCTTC.

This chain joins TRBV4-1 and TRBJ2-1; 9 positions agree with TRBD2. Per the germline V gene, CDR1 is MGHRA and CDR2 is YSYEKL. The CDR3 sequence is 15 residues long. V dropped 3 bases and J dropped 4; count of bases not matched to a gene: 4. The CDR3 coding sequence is TGCGCCAGCAGCCACCTAGCGGGGACTTACAATGAGCAGTTCTTC. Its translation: CASSHLAGTYNEQFF.

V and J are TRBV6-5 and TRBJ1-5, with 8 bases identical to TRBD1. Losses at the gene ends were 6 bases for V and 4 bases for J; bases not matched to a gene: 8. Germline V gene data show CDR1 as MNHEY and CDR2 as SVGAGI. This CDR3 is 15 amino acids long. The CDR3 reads CASSLDRVRNQPQHF. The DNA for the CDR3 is TGTGCCAGCAGCCTGGACAGGGTAAGGAATCAGCCCCAGCATTTT.

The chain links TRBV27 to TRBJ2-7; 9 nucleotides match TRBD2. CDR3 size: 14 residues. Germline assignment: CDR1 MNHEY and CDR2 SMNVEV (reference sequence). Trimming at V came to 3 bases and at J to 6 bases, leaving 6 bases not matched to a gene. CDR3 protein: CASSFEREVSEQYF. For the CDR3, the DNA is TGTGCCAGCAGTTTCGAGCGGGAGGTCTCCGAGCAGTACTTC.

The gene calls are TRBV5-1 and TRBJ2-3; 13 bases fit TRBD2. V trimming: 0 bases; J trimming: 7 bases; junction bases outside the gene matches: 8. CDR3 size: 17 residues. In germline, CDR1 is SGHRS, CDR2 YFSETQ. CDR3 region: CASSLGTSGRAFNTQYF. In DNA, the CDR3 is TGCGCCAGCAGCTTGGGTACTAGCGGGAGGGCTTTCAATACGCAGTATTTT.

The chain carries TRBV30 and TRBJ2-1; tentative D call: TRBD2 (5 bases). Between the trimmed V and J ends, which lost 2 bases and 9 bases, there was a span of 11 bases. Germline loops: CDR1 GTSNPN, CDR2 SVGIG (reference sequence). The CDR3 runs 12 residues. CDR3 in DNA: TGTGCCTGGAGTCTATTAGCGAGTGAGCAGTTCTTC. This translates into CAWSLLASEQFF. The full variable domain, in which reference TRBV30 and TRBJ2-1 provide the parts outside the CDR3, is SQTIHQWPATLVQPVGSPLSLECTVEGTSNPNLYWYRQAAGRGLQLLFYSVGIGQISSEVPQNLSASRPQDRQFILSSKKLLLSDSGFYLCAWSLLASEQFFGPGTRLTVL.

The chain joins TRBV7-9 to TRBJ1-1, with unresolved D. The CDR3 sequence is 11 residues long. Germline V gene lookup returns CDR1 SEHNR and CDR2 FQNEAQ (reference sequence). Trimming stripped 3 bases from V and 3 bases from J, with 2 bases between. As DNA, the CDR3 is TGTGCCAGCAGCTTCGACACTGAAGCTTTCTTT. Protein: CASSFDTEAFF.

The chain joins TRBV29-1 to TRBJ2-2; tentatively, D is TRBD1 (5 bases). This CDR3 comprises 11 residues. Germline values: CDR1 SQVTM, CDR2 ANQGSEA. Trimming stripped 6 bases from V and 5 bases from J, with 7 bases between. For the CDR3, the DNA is TGCAGCGTCGGACAAACCGGGGAGCTGTTTTTT. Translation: CSVGQTGELFF.

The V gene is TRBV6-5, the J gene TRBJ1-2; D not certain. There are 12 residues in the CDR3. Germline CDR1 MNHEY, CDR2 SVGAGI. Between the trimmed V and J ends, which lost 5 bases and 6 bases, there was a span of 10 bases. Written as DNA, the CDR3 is TGTGCCAGCAGTGACCGGGGAGATGGCTACACCTTC. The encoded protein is CASSDRGDGYTF.

CDR3 protein: CASSIAPGHRKGSSNQPQHF. CDR3 coding DNA: TGTGCCAGTAGTATAGCGCCGGGACATAGAAAGGGATCTAGCAATCAGCCCCAGCATTTT. This chain connects TRBV19 to TRBJ1-5, with D possibly being TRBD1 (6 bases). CDR1 is LNHDA and CDR2 is SQIVND in the germline V gene (reference sequence). Between the trimmed V and J ends, which lost 1 base and 0 bases, there was a span of 22 bases. The CDR3 has 20 residues.

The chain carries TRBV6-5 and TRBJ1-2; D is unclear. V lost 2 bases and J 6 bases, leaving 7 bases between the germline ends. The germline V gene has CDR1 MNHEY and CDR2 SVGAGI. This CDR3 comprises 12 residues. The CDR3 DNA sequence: TGTGCCAGCAGTTACCTCGGGGATGGCTACACCTTC. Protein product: CASSYLGDGYTF.